What follows are 21 T cell receptor beta chains derived from one specimen sequenced in a study of T-cell reconstitution after alpha-beta-depleted transplantation in children. The TCRbeta library was prepared with unique molecular identifiers. MiXCR was run by TCRdb on the PCR reads, yielding one entry per CDR3 protein. The table shows around 600,000 distinct CDR3 sequences, with approximately 15% occurring only once. Material: PBMCs from the stem cell graft donor, obtained from the stem cell graft. These TCRs come from a human donor who donated a stem cell graft to a child with acute myeloid leukemia.

In this sample, this clonotype turned up a few times. CDR3 region: CASSVARGASEAFF. The CDR3 DNA is TGTGCCAGCAGCGTAGCTAGGGGGGCCAGTGAAGCTTTCTTT. V gene TRBV9 combines with J gene TRBJ1-1, with a weak D call TRBD1 (6 bases). The CDR3 runs 14 residues. V lost 0 bases and J lost 7, with 13 bases in between. Germline V gene data show CDR1 as SGDLS and CDR2 as YYNGEE. Full variable domain (missing parts from reference TRBV9 and TRBJ1-1): DSGVTQTPKHLITATGQRVTLRCSPRSGDLSVYWYQQSLDQGLQFLIQYYNGEERAKGNILERFSAQQFPDLHSELNLSSLELGDSALYFCASSVARGASEAFFGQGTRLTVV.

This clonotype turned up a few times. The chain couples TRBV7-9 to TRBJ1-5; D is ambiguous. Deletions cut 6 bases from V and 0 bases from J, with 9 bases between. Germline V CDR1 and CDR2: SEHNR, FQNEAQ (reference sequence). The CDR3 loop spans 14 amino acids. CDR3 in amino acids: CASRGEFSNQPQHF. CDR3 in DNA: TGTGCCAGCAGGGGAGAATTTAGCAATCAGCCCCAGCATTTT.

A note on this clonotype: A much larger clone lies one base from this, so it may be a read error. The chain employs TRBV6-5 and TRBJ1-2; D is uncertain. CDR1 MNHEY and CDR2 SVGAGI come from the germline V gene. The CDR3 has 14 residues. The CDR3 region has the DNA TGTGTCAGCAGTTACGACGGGAGAGGCTATGGCTACACCTTC. It translates to CVSSYDGRGYGYTF.

This chain connects TRBV27 to TRBJ2-7, with TRBD2 as a possible D gene (7 bases). The V gene's germline CDR1 is MNHEY and CDR2 SMNVEV (reference sequence). V lost 5 bases to trimming and J lost 3 bases, with 11 bases between them. CDR3 length equals 13 residues. The CDR3 protein is CASSVGGRYEQYF. CDR3 coding DNA: TGTGCCAGCAGTGTCGGGGGGCGCTACGAGCAGTACTTC.

This clonotype was found many times. V and J are TRBV13 and TRBJ2-7, with D hard to call. V was trimmed by 5 bases and J by 6 bases, leaving 14 bases between them. CDR3 length: 13 amino acids. The V gene's germline CDR1 is PRHDT and CDR2 FYEKMQ (reference sequence). CDR3 sequence: CASSPPIGREQYF. CDR3 sequence (DNA): TGTGCCAGCAGCCCCCCTATAGGACGCGAGCAGTACTTC.

This clonotype was recorded many times. The chain has TRBV24-1 and TRBJ2-7; D remains unclear. This CDR3 spans 12 amino acids. V lost 4 bases, J lost 2 bases, and 5 bases lay in between. Germline CDR1 reads KGHDR; CDR2 reads SFDVKD. CDR3 sequence reads: CATSEGTYEQYF. The CDR3 DNA is TGTGCCACCAGTGAGGGAACCTACGAGCAGTACTTC.

This clonotype was seen many times. The chain is built from TRBV29-1 and TRBJ1-1, with unresolved D. Trimming pared 4 bases from V and 2 bases from J, leaving 11 bases between. The CDR3 has 13 amino acids. Germline lookup yields CDR1 SQVTM and CDR2 ANQGSEA. The CDR3 region has the DNA TGCAGCGTTGTCTCGACAACTAACACTGAAGCTTTCTTT. This codes for CSVVSTTNTEAFF.

For this clonotype: One end of the junction is discordant with germline, which a read error may explain. The chain links TRBV20-1 to TRBJ1-2; 8 nucleotides match TRBD1. Germline V gene lookup returns CDR1 DFQATT and CDR2 SNEGSKA (reference sequence). The CDR3 is 17 amino acids. CDR3 nucleotide sequence: TGCTGTGCTAGAGTGGGGGGTGAGGACAGGGTTCTCTATGGCTACACCTTC. Protein product: CCARVGGEDRVLYGYTF.

This clonotype was seen more than once but under ten times. The chain has TRBV5-1 and TRBJ2-1; D might be TRBD1 (6 bases). The length of the CDR3 is 13 residues. CDR1 SGHRS and CDR2 YFSETQ come from the germline V gene. V was cut by 3 bases and J by 6 bases, with 10 bases left in between. CDR3 residues: CASSSGHPNEQFF. The CDR3 region has the DNA TGCGCCAGCAGCTCGGGACATCCCAATGAGCAGTTCTTC.

This clonotype was detected only a few times. The chain links TRBV4-3 to TRBJ2-3; weak D call: TRBD1 (5 bases). CDR3 length: 17 residues. Trimming took 1 base from V and 0 from J, leaving 14 bases between them. Germline V lookup: CDR1 LGHNA, CDR2 YSLEER. The CDR3 DNA is TGCGCCAGCAGCCAAGTAACAGGACACGGTAGCACAGATACGCAGTATTTT. Translating gives CASSQVTGHGSTDTQYF.

This clonotype has only one observation. The chain carries TRBV7-8 and TRBJ2-2; no clear D gene. The V gene's germline CDR1 is SGHVS and CDR2 FQNEAQ. This CDR3 contains 14 residues. V lost 2 bases to trimming and J lost 1 base, with 5 bases between them. CDR3 in amino acids: CASSLPWNTGELFF. The CDR3 DNA sequence: TGTGCCAGCAGCTTACCCTGGAACACCGGGGAGCTGTTTTTT.

The gene calls are TRBV7-2 and TRBJ2-7; D may be TRBD1 (6 bases). This CDR3 contains 16 residues. Germline CDR1 and CDR2: SGHTA and FQGNSA. V was pared by 5 bases and J by 6 bases, with 23 bases between. The CDR3 sequence is CASSRHLQGGFAEQYF. CDR3 bases: TGTGCCAGCAGCCGTCACCTACAGGGTGGGTTCGCCGAGCAGTACTTC.

This clonotype has ten or more counts. The gene calls are TRBV3-1 and TRBJ2-2, with unresolved D. Germline V gives CDR1 LGHDT, CDR2 YNNKEL (reference sequence). The CDR3 is 14 residues long. Trimming took off 4 bases at V and 10 bases at J, with 16 bases between the two ends. The CDR3 loop is CASSPSLAPMELFF. For the CDR3, the DNA is TGTGCCAGCAGCCCCAGCCTCGCCCCTATGGAGCTGTTTTTT.

This clonotype has only a few counts. The V call is TRBV28, the J call TRBJ2-1, with D possibly TRBD2 on 6 matching bases. V gave up 2 bases and J gave up 5 bases, with 13 bases separating them. The CDR3 spans 15 residues. Per germline, CDR1 MDHEN and CDR2 SYDVKM. This chain's CDR3 is CASSLIGGVHNEQFF. The CDR3 DNA is TGTGCCAGCAGTTTAATCGGAGGGGTCCACAATGAGCAGTTCTTC. The full variable domain, with the rest looked up from reference TRBV28 and TRBJ2-1, is DVKVTQSSRYLVKRTGEKVFLECVQDMDHENMFWYRQDPGLGLRLIYFSYDVKMKEKGDIPEGYSVSREKKERFSLILESASTNQTSMYLCASSLIGGVHNEQFFGPGTRLTVL.

This clonotype was found a few times. This rearrangement joins TRBV7-3 to TRBJ2-2; D may be TRBD1 (5 bases). With 4 bases removed from V and 0 bases from J, the gap between germline ends came to 12 bases. From germline, CDR1 is SGHTA and CDR2 FQGTGA. The CDR3 runs 16 residues. This CDR3 reads CASSYQQVANTGELFF. CDR3 coding DNA: TGTGCCAGCAGCTACCAACAGGTCGCGAACACCGGGGAGCTGTTTTTT.

Ten or more counts support this clonotype. The chain is built from TRBV7-2 and TRBJ2-7, with 10 bases fitting TRBD1. Germline V gives CDR1 SGHTA, CDR2 FQGNSA. V gave up 5 bases and J gave up 2 bases; unmatched junction bases: 9. The CDR3 sequence is 16 residues long. CDR3 nucleotide sequence: TGTGCCAGCAGCAGAACCGGGACAGGGGTCCCCTACGAGCAGTACTTC. Protein: CASSRTGTGVPYEQYF.

This clonotype was seen more than once but under ten times. The V and J genes are TRBV28 and TRBJ2-7; D perhaps matches TRBD2 (5 bases). V lost 9 bases to trimming and J lost 4 bases, with 16 bases between them. The CDR3 runs to 13 residues. The germline V gene encodes CDR1 MDHEN and CDR2 SYDVKM. The CDR3 DNA is TGTGCCAGTTCATCCGGGAACAAGTACGAGCAGTACTTC. Its protein is CASSSGNKYEQYF.

This clonotype occurred many times. V usage is TRBV20-1 and J usage is TRBJ2-3, with no clear D. Trimming removed 6 bases from V and 0 bases from J, with 16 bases in between. The CDR3 is made up of 15 amino acids. The germline CDR1 and CDR2 sequences are DFQATT and SNEGSKA (reference sequence). As DNA, the CDR3 is TGCAGTGCCCTTTGGTTGGCAAGTAGCACAGATACGCAGTATTTT. It codes for CSALWLASSTDTQYF.

This clonotype occurred many times. This chain connects TRBV28 to TRBJ1-5, with TRBD1 as a possible D gene (5 bases). The CDR3 sequence is 15 residues long. V shed 2 bases and J shed 4 bases, with 12 bases lying between them. In germline, CDR1 is MDHEN, CDR2 SYDVKM. CDR3: CASSLTGRPNQPQHF. DNA for the CDR3: TGTGCCAGCAGTTTAACGGGGCGACCGAATCAGCCCCAGCATTTT.

The V gene is TRBV28, the J gene TRBJ1-1; D remains unclear. CDR3 length: 13 amino acids. V was pared by 10 bases and J by 1 base, with 13 bases between. CDR1 is MDHEN and CDR2 is SYDVKM in the germline V gene. CDR3 amino acids: CATHGLENTEAFF. CDR3 bases: TGTGCCACCCACGGCCTCGAGAACACTGAAGCTTTCTTT.

This clonotype was observed a few times. The chain joins TRBV7-2 to TRBJ1-1; no clear D gene. The CDR3 is 12 amino acids. Trimming shortened V by 5 bases and J by 9 bases, and 13 bases separated the two germline ends. Germline lookup yields CDR1 SGHTA and CDR2 FQGNSA. CDR3 protein: CASSPQRGQAFF. CDR3 DNA sequence: TGTGCCAGCAGCCCGCAAAGAGGCCAAGCTTTCTTT. The full variable domain, rest sourced from reference TRBV7-2 and TRBJ1-1, is GAGVSQSPSNKVTEKGKDVELRCDPISGHTALYWYRQSLGQGLEFLIYFQGNSAPDKSGLPSDRFSAERTGGSVSTLTIQRTQQEDSAVYLCASSPQRGQAFFGQGTRLTVV.